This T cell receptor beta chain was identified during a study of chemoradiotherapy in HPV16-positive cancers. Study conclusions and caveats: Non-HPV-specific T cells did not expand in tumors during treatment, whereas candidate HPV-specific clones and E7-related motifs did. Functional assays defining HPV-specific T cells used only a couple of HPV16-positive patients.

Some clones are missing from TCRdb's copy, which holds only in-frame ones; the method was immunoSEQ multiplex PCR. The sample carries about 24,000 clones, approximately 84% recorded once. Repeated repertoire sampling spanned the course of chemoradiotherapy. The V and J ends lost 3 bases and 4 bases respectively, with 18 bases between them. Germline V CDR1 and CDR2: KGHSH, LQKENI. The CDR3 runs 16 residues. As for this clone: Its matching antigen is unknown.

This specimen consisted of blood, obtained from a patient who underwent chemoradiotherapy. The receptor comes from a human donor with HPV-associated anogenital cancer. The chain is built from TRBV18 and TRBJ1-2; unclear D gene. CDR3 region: CASSPPSPLGRYGYTF. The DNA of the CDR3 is TGTGCCAGCTCACCCCCTTCTCCCCTGGGCCGCTATGGCTACACCTTC.